This section outlines one T cell receptor (beta chain) sequence together with its context. Its specificity is not known. Profiling relied on immunoSEQ multiplex PCR, and the TCRdb table lists in-frame clones only, not all of them. The sample has about 76,000 clones; approximately 83% are singletons. Patients who had autoimmune disease history or got systemic immunosuppression were left out. These data are taken from a study of OX40 agonist ivuxolimab in advanced cancers. About the research overall: An agonistic human IgG2 monoclonal antibody against OX40 (CD134) was given. The study gave patients intravenous ivuxolimab at 0.01 to 10 mg/kg every 2 weeks.

The V end was cut by 5 bases, the J end by 6 bases, with 13 bases between. The CDR3 runs to 13 residues. Germline CDR1 reads SGHAT; CDR2 reads FQNNGV. General observations from the study: The authors also found low normalized T-cell clonal expansion in some nonresponders.

The TCR comes from an adult with an advanced solid tumor such as melanoma, head and neck, liver or kidney cancer. The chain joins TRBV11-2 to TRBJ1-1, with no clear D. The material was CD4+ or CD8+ T cells sorted from blood, obtained in a trial of the OX40 agonist ivuxolimab. The chain's CDR3 is CASSVDSVAEAFF. DNA for the CDR3: TGTGCCAGCAGCGTCGATTCGGTCGCTGAAGCTTTCTTT.